In this sample, the clone carrying this T cell receptor beta chain turned up once. This sample stems from a study of blood T cell repertoires in COVID-19. Per germline, CDR1 SGHRS and CDR2 YFSETQ. The V gene lost 4 bases and the J gene lost 6 bases, with 17 bases spanning the gap. This CDR3 region has 15 residues. The protocol was immunoSEQ multiplex PCR, while the TCRdb copy is restricted to in-frame clones and leaves out a portion. This sample has a few hundred thousand clones, with 90% found just once. The clonotype was recovered from a woman aged 35 to 49 with COVID-19, enrolled during active disease. V usage is TRBV5-1 and J usage is TRBJ1-5, with a weak D call TRBD1 (6 bases). The sample was peripheral blood. The CDR3 sequence is CASSLTGSAGQPQHF. For the CDR3, the DNA is TGCGCCAGCAGCCTGACAGGATCGGCGGGTCAGCCCCAGCATTTT.